A single sample gave rise to the 26 T cell receptor beta chains below, sequenced in a study of blood T cell repertoires in COVID-19. TCRdb keeps only in-frame clones here, not all; method: immunoSEQ multiplex PCR. The sample holds about 160,000 clones; about 85% are singletons and the top ten take about 3%. Material: peripheral blood. These TCRs come from a human donor with acute or convalescent COVID-19. The donor label of this sample is uncertain.

The chain recombines TRBV27 with TRBJ1-3; possibly TRBD1 for D (5 bases). CDR3 length: 14 amino acids. The V end lost 6 bases, the J end lost 4 bases, and 13 bases lay between the germline ends. CDR1 is MNHEY and CDR2 is SMNVEV in the germline V gene (reference sequence). The chain's CDR3 is CASSRGGSGNTIYF. CDR3 coding DNA: TGTGCCAGCAGCCGGGGGGGTTCGGGAAACACCATATATTTT.

The rearrangement uses TRBV11-2 and TRBJ2-5; weak D call: TRBD1 (7 bases). This CDR3 is 14 amino acids long. V was clipped by 6 bases and J by 5 bases, with 16 bases between them. From germline, CDR1 is SGHAT and CDR2 FQNNGV. Written as DNA, the CDR3 is TGTGCCAGCAGGGACCGGGACAGCGGGGAGACCCAGTACTTC. Translated: CASRDRDSGETQYF.

This clone was counted a single time. V usage is TRBV6-5 and J usage is TRBJ2-7, with 9 bases lining up with TRBD1. This CDR3 spans 15 amino acids. CDR1 MNHEY and CDR2 SVGAGI come from the germline V gene. V was pared by 0 bases and J by 2 bases, with 2 bases of the junction left unmatched. CDR3 in amino acids: CASSYSGTGTYEQYF. The CDR3 DNA reads as TGTGCCAGCAGTTACTCTGGGACAGGGACCTACGAGCAGTACTTC.

This clone has only one observation. V gene TRBV4-3 combines with J gene TRBJ2-3, with D uncertain. Trimming stripped 4 bases from V and 8 bases from J, with 16 bases between. The germline V gene has CDR1 LGHNA and CDR2 YSLEER. CDR3 length: 14 amino acids. The CDR3 DNA reads TGCGCCAGCAGCCCTGGGTCGACTGGTCTTACGCAGTATTTT. This gives the protein CASSPGSTGLTQYF.

The chain carries TRBV6-1 and TRBJ1-1; no clear D. Looked up from germline, CDR1 is MNHNS and CDR2 is SASEGT. V dropped 0 bases and J dropped 8 bases, with 13 bases sitting between them. The CDR3 consists of 14 residues. Written as DNA, the CDR3 is TGTGCCAGCAGTGAAGCGCTGAGGGCAAGGGAAGCTTTCTTT. It specifies CASSEALRAREAFF.

V is TRBV12-5 and J is TRBJ2-7; D is perhaps TRBD2 (6 bases). Germline V gene lookup returns CDR1 LGHNT and CDR2 FRNRAP. Between the trimmed V and J ends, which lost 5 bases and 3 bases, there was a span of 14 bases. CDR3 length: 14 amino acids. This CDR3 reads CASGGTGGDYEQYF. CDR3 DNA: TGTGCTAGTGGTGGAACAGGAGGGGACTACGAGCAGTACTTC. Complete variable domain (other parts from reference TRBV12-5 and TRBJ2-7): DARVTQTPRHKVTEMGQEVTMRCQPILGHNTVFWYRQTMMQGLELLAYFRNRAPLDDSGMPKDRFSAEMPDATLATLKIQPSEPRDSAVYFCASGGTGGDYEQYFGPGTRLTVT.

This clone was seen a handful of times. The V call is TRBV7-9, the J call TRBJ2-1; TRBD2 agrees at 13 bases. This CDR3 spans 16 amino acids. Germline lookup yields CDR1 SEHNR and CDR2 FQNEAQ (reference sequence). The V and J ends lost 5 bases and 8 bases, in that order; junction bases with no gene match: 9. CDR3 DNA: TGTGCCAGCAGCACCGGACTAGCGGGGGCTGTGGATGAGCAGTTCTTC. It translates to CASSTGLAGAVDEQFF.

The CDR3 region is CASRPRPQRQTVNEKLFF. DNA for the CDR3: TGTGCCAGCAGGCCCAGGCCCCAAAGACAGACAGTTAATGAAAAACTGTTTTTT. This chain links TRBV7-9 with TRBJ1-4; TRBD1 is a possible D gene (5 bases). Germline V gene data show CDR1 as SEHNR and CDR2 as FQNEAQ (reference sequence). The CDR3 has 18 amino acids. V was cut by 6 bases and J by 4 bases, with 24 bases left in between.

The sample holds a few counts of this clone. The chain joins TRBV3-1 (or the pseudogene TRBV3-2) to TRBJ1-1, with unresolved D. The V gene lost 5 bases and the J gene lost 1 base, with 8 bases spanning the gap. The CDR3 consists of 13 residues. The germline CDR1 and CDR2 sequences are LGHDT and YNNKEL (reference sequence). CDR3 sequence: CASSADWNTEAFF. CDR3 nucleotides: TGTGCCAGCAGCGCCGACTGGAACACTGAAGCTTTCTTT.

The chain uses TRBV4-2 and TRBJ2-2, with 10 bases aligning to TRBD2. J gave up 1 base and V 4 bases, and 9 bases lay outside the gene matches. Germline V gene sequence: CDR1 LGHNA, CDR2 YNFKEQ. The CDR3 covers 18 residues. The CDR3 protein is CASSRNTAGGWNTGELFF. The CDR3 nucleotides are TGTGCCAGCAGCCGAAACACAGCGGGGGGGTGGAACACCGGGGAGCTGTTTTTT.

The gene calls are TRBV6-5 and TRBJ1-6; unclear D gene. CDR1 and CDR2 from the germline V gene are MNHEY and SVGAGI. Trimming took off 2 bases at V and 8 bases at J, with 7 bases between the two ends. The CDR3 contains 13 residues. The DNA of the CDR3 is TGTGCCAGCAGTTACCTGCAGGATTCACCCCTCCACTTT. Protein product: CASSYLQDSPLHF.

The genes are TRBV19 and TRBJ1-5, with 7 bases aligning to TRBD1. V shed 4 bases and J 3 bases; nucleotides not matched to a gene: 6. Germline lookup yields CDR1 LNHDA and CDR2 SQIVND (reference sequence). The CDR3 is 15 amino acids. The DNA of the CDR3 is TGTGCCAGTAGTAGCAGTCAGGGGGACAATCAGCCCCAGCATTTT. Translation: CASSSSQGDNQPQHF.

This chain connects TRBV30 to TRBJ1-2; D is unclear. V gave up 0 bases and J gave up 8 bases, with 10 bases separating them. This CDR3 contains 12 residues. In germline, CDR1 is GTSNPN, CDR2 SVGIG (reference sequence). CDR3 DNA sequence: TGTGCCTGGAGTGTATCAGTCGGGGGCTACACCTTC. Translated: CAWSVSVGGYTF. The full variable domain, completed using reference TRBV30 and TRBJ1-2, is SQTIHQWPATLVQPVGSPLSLECTVEGTSNPNLYWYRQAAGRGLQLLFYSVGIGQISSEVPQNLSASRPQDRQFILSSKKLLLSDSGFYLCAWSVSVGGYTFGSGTRLTVV.

The chain links TRBV18 to TRBJ1-1; 9 bases are shared with TRBD1. This CDR3 has 14 residues. With 5 bases clipped from V and 1 base from J, the junction kept 2 bases outside the gene matches. Germline V gives CDR1 KGHSH, CDR2 LQKENI. The CDR3 here is CASSGDRENTEAFF. The CDR3 region has the DNA TGTGCCAGCTCAGGGGACAGGGAGAACACTGAAGCTTTCTTT.

The genes are TRBV19 and TRBJ2-3; D perhaps matches TRBD1 (5 bases). CDR3 length: 14 residues. Germline loops: CDR1 LNHDA, CDR2 SQIVND (reference sequence). V dropped 5 bases and J dropped 4 bases, with 13 bases sitting between them. The CDR3 loop reads CASSLNTGSDTQYF. In DNA, the CDR3 is TGTGCCAGTAGTCTTAATACAGGCTCAGATACGCAGTATTTT. Full variable domain (remainder filled in from reference TRBV19 and TRBJ2-3): DGGITQSPKYLFRKEGQNVTLSCEQNLNHDAMYWYRQDPGQGLRLIYYSQIVNDFQKGDIAEGYSVSREKKESFPLTVTSAQKNPTAFYLCASSLNTGSDTQYFGPGTRLTVL.

V usage is TRBV30 and J usage is TRBJ2-5; 7 nucleotides match TRBD2. V shed 4 bases, J shed 5 bases, and the junction held 7 bases outside the gene matches. The CDR3 sequence is 13 residues long. Germline V gene lookup returns CDR1 GTSNPN and CDR2 SVGIG (reference sequence). The CDR3 spells CAWIAPGGETQYF. CDR3 nucleotides: TGTGCCTGGATCGCCCCGGGGGGTGAGACCCAGTACTTC.

The V gene is TRBV9, the J gene TRBJ2-1; 9 bases match TRBD2. The CDR3 contains 16 residues. Germline V gives CDR1 SGDLS, CDR2 YYNGEE. V shed 1 base, J shed 1 base, and the junction held 3 bases outside the gene matches. The CDR3 is CASSVSGGRSYNEQFF. The CDR3 region has the DNA TGTGCCAGCAGCGTAAGCGGGGGGAGGTCCTACAATGAGCAGTTCTTC.

The chain uses TRBV29-1 and TRBJ1-2, with D tentatively TRBD1 (5 bases). Germline CDR1 and CDR2: SQVTM and ANQGSEA. V lost 6 bases to trimming and J lost 4 bases, with 12 bases between them. The CDR3 length is 12 residues. The chain's CDR3 is CSVTQGGYGYTF. The CDR3 bases are TGCAGCGTGACGCAGGGCGGCTATGGCTACACCTTC.

The chain links TRBV6-5 to TRBJ1-5, with TRBD1 matching over 7 bases. The CDR3 extends over 13 amino acids. The ends lost 5 bases at V and 5 bases at J; junction bases unmatched: 3. Germline V lookup: CDR1 MNHEY, CDR2 SVGAGI. The CDR3 reads CASSHDRDQPQHF. CDR3 nucleotides: TGTGCCAGCAGTCATGACAGGGATCAGCCCCAGCATTTT.

The chain has TRBV20-1 and TRBJ1-3; 9 positions agree with TRBD1. Per germline, CDR1 DFQATT and CDR2 SNEGSKA (reference sequence). This CDR3 is 14 amino acids long. The J segment lost 4 bases and the V segment lost 3 bases, leaving 4 bases of the junction unmatched. The CDR3 sequence is CSASYGTGGNTIYF. The DNA of the CDR3 is TGCAGTGCTAGTTACGGGACAGGGGGAAACACCATATATTTT.

CDR3 residues: CATTGASGANVLTF. In nucleotides, the CDR3 is TGTGCCACCACAGGGGCCTCTGGGGCCAACGTCCTGACTTTC. The V call is TRBV15, the J call TRBJ2-6; D is perhaps TRBD1 (6 bases). V was cut by 7 bases and J by 0 bases, with 7 bases left in between. The germline V gene encodes CDR1 LNHNV and CDR2 YYDKDF (reference sequence). The CDR3 length is 14 residues. Looking up the rest from reference TRBV15 and TRBJ2-6 gives the full variable domain: DAMVIQNPRYQVTQFGKPVTLSCSQTLNHNVMYWYQQKSSQAPKLLFHYYDKDFNNEADTPDNFQSRRPNTSFCFLDIRSPGLGDTAMYLCATTGASGANVLTFGAGSRLTVL.

The rearrangement links TRBV2 to TRBJ1-5, with 7 bases that match TRBD1. J was trimmed by 4 bases and V by 4 bases; bases with no gene match: 1. This CDR3 is 13 amino acids long. Germline lookup yields CDR1 SNHLY and CDR2 FYNNEI. CDR3 sequence (DNA): TGTGCCAGCAGTGGGGACAGTAATCAGCCCCAGCATTTT. It translates to CASSGDSNQPQHF.

The V gene is TRBV25-1, the J gene TRBJ2-3; 9 nucleotides agree with TRBD1. Germline CDR1 reads MGHDK; CDR2 reads SYGVNS. The junction had 1 base not matched to a gene; V was cut back by 6 bases and J by 3 bases. There are 13 residues in the CDR3. The CDR3 spells CASRQGATDTQYF. As DNA, the CDR3 is TGTGCCAGCAGACAGGGGGCAACAGATACGCAGTATTTT.

The V call is TRBV28, the J call TRBJ1-1; 7 bases are shared with TRBD1. Germline lookup yields CDR1 MDHEN and CDR2 SYDVKM. The CDR3 runs 13 residues. The ends lost 2 bases at V and 9 bases at J; junction bases unmatched: 6. For the CDR3, the DNA is TGTGCCAGCAGTTTAGTCCAGGGGGGTCAAGCTTTCTTT. Translation: CASSLVQGGQAFF.

This chain links TRBV6-6 with TRBJ2-7; D might be TRBD2 (5 bases). The CDR3 is 14 amino acids. Germline CDR1 is MNHNY and CDR2 is SVGAGI (reference sequence). The V and J ends lost 0 bases and 0 bases respectively, with 6 bases between them. Here the CDR3 reads CASSYSGSSYEQYF. The CDR3, as DNA: TGTGCCAGCAGTTACTCTGGGAGCTCCTACGAGCAGTACTTC.

The chain carries TRBV19 and TRBJ1-2; 7 bases map to TRBD1. Germline V CDR1 and CDR2: LNHDA, SQIVND (reference sequence). After removal of 6 bases from V and 1 base from J, the junction contained 5 bases not matched to a gene. The CDR3 runs 14 residues. CDR3: CASSQDRNNYGYTF. Written as DNA, the CDR3 is TGTGCCAGTAGCCAGGACAGGAATAACTATGGCTACACCTTC. The full variable domain, with the rest looked up from reference TRBV19 and TRBJ1-2, is DGGITQSPKYLFRKEGQNVTLSCEQNLNHDAMYWYRQDPGQGLRLIYYSQIVNDFQKGDIAEGYSVSREKKESFPLTVTSAQKNPTAFYLCASSQDRNNYGYTFGSGTRLTVV.